This T cell receptor (beta chain) was sequenced in a study of regulatory T cells in long-lasting Graves disease. General study findings and limits: Less diverse TCR repertoires were seen in persistent Graves' patients than in newly diagnosed ones.

The CDR3 covers 14 residues. The V gene's germline CDR1 is SGHRS and CDR2 YFSETQ. The V segment lost 1 base and the J segment 4 bases; nucleotides outside the gene matches: 1. Time point reported: newly diagnosed GD, antithyroid drugs for less than 3 months. Following extraction of RNA from PBMCs, that RNA was used to make the TCR library. This clonotype was observed at least ten times. Its specificity is not known. Arm-PCR of CDR3 regions and iRepertoire HTBI primers were the basis on which TCR beta libraries were built. Authors' methods: The study identified 50 to 70 TRBV and 13 to 15 TRBJ segments across samples. MiXCR, applied by TCRdb to the multiplex PCR reads, yields one record per CDR3 protein. The V and J calls come from TCRdb's annotation, not from the publication. The table includes approximately 560,000 distinct CDR3 sequences, roughly 16% detected once. These data were likewise used in another study, on T cells in Graves' hyperthyroidism and ophthalmopathy. That work adds: Across 18 months, stable Graves' hyperthyroidism was marked by no progression to ophthalmopathy. HTBI primers were the set used in a first-round RT-PCR of the TCR CDR3.

V and J are TRBV5-1 and TRBJ2-2, with TRBD2 matching 7 bases. Source: peripheral blood mononuclear cells (PBMCs), taken at new diagnosis, from a patient treated with antithyroid drugs. The sequence was obtained from a man aged 18 to 29 with Graves disease. The CDR3 protein is CASSLSGITGELFF. CDR3 bases: TGCGCCAGCAGCTTGAGCGGGATCACCGGGGAGCTGTTTTTT.